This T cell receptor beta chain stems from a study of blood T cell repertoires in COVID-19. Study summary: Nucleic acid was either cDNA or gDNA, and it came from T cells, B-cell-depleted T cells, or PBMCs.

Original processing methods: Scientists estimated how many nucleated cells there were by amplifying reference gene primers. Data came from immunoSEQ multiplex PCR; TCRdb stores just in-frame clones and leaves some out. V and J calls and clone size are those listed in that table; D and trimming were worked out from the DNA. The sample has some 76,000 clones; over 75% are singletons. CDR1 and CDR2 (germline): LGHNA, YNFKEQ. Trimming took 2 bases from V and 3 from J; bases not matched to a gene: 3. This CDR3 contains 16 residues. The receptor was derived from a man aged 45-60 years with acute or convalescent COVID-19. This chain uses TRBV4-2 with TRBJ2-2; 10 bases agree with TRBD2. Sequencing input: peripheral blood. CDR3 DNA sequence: TGTGCCAGCAGCCAATCGGGGACTAGCGACACCGGGGAGCTGTTTTTT. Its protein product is CASSQSGTSDTGELFF.